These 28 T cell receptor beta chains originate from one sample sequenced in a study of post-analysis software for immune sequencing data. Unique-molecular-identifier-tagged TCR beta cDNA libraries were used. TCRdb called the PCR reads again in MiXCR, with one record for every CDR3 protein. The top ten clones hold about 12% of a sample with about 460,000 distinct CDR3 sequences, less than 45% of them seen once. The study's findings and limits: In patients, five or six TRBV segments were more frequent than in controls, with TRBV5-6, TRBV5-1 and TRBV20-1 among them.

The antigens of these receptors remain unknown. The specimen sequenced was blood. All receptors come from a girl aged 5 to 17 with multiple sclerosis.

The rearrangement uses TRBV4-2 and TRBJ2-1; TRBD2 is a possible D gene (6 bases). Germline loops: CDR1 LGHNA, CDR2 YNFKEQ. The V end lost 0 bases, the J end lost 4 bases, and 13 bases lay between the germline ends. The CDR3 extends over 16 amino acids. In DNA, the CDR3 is TGTGCCAGCAGCCAAGATATTAGGGACTTGTACAATGAGCAGTTCTTC. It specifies CASSQDIRDLYNEQFF.

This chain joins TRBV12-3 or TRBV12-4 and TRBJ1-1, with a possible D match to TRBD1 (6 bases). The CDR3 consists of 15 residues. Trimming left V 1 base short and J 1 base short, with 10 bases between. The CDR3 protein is CASSLVMTGNTEAFF. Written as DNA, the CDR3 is TGTGCCAGCAGTTTAGTGATGACAGGGAACACTGAAGCTTTCTTT.

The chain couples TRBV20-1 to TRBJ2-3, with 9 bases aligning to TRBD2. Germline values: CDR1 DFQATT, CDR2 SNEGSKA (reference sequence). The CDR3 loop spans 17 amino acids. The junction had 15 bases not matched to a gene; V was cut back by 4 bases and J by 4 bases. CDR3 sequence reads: CSATPGSGGGTPDTQYF. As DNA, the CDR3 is TGCAGTGCTACCCCGGGTAGCGGGGGTGGAACCCCAGATACGCAGTATTTT.

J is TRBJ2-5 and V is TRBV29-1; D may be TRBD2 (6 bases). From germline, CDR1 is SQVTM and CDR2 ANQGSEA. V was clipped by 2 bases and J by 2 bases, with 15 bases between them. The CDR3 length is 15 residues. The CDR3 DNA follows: TGCAGCGTTGAAACCCTCCGGGACTCACAAGAGACCCAGTACTTC. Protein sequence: CSVETLRDSQETQYF. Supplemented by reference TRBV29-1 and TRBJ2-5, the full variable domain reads SAVISQKPSRDICQRGTSLTIQCQVDSQVTMMFWYRQQPGQSLTLIATANQGSEATYESGFVIDKFPISRPNLTFSTLTVSNMSPEDSSIYLCSVETLRDSQETQYFGPGTRLLVL.

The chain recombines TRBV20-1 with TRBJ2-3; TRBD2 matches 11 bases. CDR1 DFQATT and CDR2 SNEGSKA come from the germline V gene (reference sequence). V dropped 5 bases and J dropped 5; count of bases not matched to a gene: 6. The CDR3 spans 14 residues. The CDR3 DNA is TGCAGTGCTCGACTAGCGGGAAGGGAAGATACGCAGTATTTT. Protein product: CSARLAGREDTQYF.

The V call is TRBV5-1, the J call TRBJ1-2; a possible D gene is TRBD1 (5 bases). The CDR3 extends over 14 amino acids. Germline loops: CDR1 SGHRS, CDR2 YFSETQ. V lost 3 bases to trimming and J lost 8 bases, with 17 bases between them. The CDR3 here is CASSWRGREGGYTF. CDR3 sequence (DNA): TGCGCCAGCAGCTGGCGGGGCCGTGAGGGAGGCTACACCTTC.

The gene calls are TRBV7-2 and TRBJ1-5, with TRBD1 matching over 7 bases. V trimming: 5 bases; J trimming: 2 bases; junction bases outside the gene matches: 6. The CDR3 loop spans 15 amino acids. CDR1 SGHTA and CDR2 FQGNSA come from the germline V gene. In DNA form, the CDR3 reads TGTGCCAGCAGCGATCGACAGGGAGGCAATCAGCCCCAGCATTTT. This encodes CASSDRQGGNQPQHF.

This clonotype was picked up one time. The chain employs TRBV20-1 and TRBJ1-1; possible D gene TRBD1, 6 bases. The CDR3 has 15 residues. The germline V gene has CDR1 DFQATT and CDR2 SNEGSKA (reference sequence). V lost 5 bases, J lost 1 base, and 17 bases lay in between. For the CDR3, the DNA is TGCAGTGCTCCAAAGGGGGGGGACTCGAACACTGAAGCTTTCTTT. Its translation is CSAPKGGDSNTEAFF.

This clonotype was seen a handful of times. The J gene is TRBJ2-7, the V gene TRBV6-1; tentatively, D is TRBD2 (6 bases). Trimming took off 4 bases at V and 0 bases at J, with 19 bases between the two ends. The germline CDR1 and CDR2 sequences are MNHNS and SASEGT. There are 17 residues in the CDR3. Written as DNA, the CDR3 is TGTGCCAGCAGTGTGACATGGGCTAGCGACCCCTCCTACGAGCAGTACTTC. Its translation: CASSVTWASDPSYEQYF.

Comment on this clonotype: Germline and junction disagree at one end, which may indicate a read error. The DNA of the CDR3 is TGCGCCAGCAGCTTGGAGGTCGGGGAGGCCTCCTACAATGAGCGGTTCTTC. It encodes CASSLEVGEASYNERFF. V gene TRBV5-1 combines with J gene TRBJ2-1; the D gene is possibly TRBD2 (6 bases). The CDR3 sequence is 17 residues long. The V gene's germline CDR1 is SGHRS and CDR2 YFSETQ.

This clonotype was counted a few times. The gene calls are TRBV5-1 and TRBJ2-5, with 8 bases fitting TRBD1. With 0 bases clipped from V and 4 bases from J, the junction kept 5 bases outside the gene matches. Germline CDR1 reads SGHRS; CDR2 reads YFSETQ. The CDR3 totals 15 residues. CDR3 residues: CASSLVTGDGETQYF. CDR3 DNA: TGCGCCAGCAGCTTGGTGACAGGGGACGGAGAGACCCAGTACTTC.

The CDR3 region is CASSAGGLTDTQYF. CDR3 nucleotide sequence: TGTGCCAGCAGTGCGGGGGGGCTGACAGATACGCAGTATTTT. The chain has TRBV6-5 and TRBJ2-3, with 9 bases matching TRBD2. V lost 5 bases, J lost 3 bases, and 3 bases stayed unmatched. CDR3 length equals 14 residues. CDR1 is MNHEY, CDR2 SVGAGI, per germline.

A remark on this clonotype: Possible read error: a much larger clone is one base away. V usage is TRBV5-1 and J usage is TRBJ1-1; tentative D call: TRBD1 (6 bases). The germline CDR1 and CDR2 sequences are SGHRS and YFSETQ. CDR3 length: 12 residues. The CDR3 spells CPRRGGLTEAFF. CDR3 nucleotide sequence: TGCCCCAGGAGGGGGGGGCTCACTGAAGCTTTCTTT.

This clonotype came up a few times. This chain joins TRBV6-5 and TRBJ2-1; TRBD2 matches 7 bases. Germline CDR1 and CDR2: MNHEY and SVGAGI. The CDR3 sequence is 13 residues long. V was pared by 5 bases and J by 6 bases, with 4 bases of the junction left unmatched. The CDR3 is CASSPSGFNEQFF. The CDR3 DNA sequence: TGTGCCAGCAGTCCTAGCGGTTTCAATGAGCAGTTCTTC.

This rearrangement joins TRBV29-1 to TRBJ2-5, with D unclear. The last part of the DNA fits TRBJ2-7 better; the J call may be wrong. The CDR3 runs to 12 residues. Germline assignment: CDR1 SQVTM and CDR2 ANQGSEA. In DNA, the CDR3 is TGCAGCGCTGGCGGCCGACCCTACGAGCAGTACTTC. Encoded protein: CSAGGRPYEQYF.

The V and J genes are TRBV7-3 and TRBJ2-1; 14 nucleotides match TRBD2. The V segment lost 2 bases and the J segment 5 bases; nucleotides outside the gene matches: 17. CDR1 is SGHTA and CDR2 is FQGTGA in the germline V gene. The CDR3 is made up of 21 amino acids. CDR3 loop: CASSLLVSGTSGSGTHNEQFF. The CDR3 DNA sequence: TGTGCCAGCAGCTTATTGGTGTCCGGGACTAGCGGGAGCGGTACCCACAATGAGCAGTTCTTC.

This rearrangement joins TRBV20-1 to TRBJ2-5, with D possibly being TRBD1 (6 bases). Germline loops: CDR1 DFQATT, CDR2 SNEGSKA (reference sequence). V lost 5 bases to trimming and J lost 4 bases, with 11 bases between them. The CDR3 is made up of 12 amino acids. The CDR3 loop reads CSAGRQAETQYF. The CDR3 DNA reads TGCAGTGCTGGAAGACAGGCAGAGACCCAGTACTTC.

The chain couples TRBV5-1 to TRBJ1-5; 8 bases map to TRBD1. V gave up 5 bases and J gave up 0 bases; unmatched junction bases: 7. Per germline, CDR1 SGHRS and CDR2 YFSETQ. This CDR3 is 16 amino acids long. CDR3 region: CASRDRGDYSNQPQHF. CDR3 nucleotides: TGCGCCAGCAGAGACAGGGGCGATTATAGCAATCAGCCCCAGCATTTT.

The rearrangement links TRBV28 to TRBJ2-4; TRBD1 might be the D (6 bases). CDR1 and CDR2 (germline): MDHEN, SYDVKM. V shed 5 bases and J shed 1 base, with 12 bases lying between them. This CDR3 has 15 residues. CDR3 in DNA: TGTGCCAGCAGTCCCCCAGGGGTCGCCAAAAACATTCAGTACTTC. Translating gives CASSPPGVAKNIQYF. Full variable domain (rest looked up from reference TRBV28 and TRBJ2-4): DVKVTQSSRYLVKRTGEKVFLECVQDMDHENMFWYRQDPGLGLRLIYFSYDVKMKEKGDIPEGYSVSREKKERFSLILESASTNQTSMYLCASSPPGVAKNIQYFGAGTRLSVL.

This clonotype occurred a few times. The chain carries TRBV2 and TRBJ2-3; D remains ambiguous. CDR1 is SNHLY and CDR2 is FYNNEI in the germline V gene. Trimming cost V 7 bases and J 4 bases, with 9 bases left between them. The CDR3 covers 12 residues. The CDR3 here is CASTLWPDTQYF. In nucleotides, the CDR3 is TGTGCCAGCACGTTGTGGCCAGATACGCAGTATTTT.

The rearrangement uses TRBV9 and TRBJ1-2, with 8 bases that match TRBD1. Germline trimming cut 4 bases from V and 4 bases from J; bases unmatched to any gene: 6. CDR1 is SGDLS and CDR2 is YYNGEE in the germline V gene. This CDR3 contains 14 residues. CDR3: CASSSQTGGYGYTF. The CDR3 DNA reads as TGTGCCAGCAGCTCCCAAACAGGGGGCTATGGCTACACCTTC.

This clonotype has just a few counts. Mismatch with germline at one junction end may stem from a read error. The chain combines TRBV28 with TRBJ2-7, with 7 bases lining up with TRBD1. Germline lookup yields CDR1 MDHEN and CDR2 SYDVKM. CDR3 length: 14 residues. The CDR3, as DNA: TGTGCTAGCAGTCCCCAGGGGGAAGGACACGAGCAGTACTTC. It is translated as CASSPQGEGHEQYF.

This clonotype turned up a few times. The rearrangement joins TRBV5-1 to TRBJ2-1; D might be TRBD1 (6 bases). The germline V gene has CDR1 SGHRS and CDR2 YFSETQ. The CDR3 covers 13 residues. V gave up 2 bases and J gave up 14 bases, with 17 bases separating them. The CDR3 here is CASSFGSGRGEFF. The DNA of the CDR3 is TGCGCCAGCAGCTTCGGATCGGGCAGGGGTGAGTTCTTC.

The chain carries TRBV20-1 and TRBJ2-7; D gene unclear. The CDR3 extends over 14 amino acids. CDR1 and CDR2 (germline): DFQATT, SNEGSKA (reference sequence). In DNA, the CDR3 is TGCAGCTCCCGGGTCCATGACAAGGGCAACGAGCAGTACTTC. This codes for CSSRVHDKGNEQYF.

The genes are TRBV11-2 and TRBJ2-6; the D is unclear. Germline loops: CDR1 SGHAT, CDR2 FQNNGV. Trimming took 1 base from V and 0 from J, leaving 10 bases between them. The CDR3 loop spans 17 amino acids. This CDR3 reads CASSLVLSFSGANVLTF. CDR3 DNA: TGTGCCAGCAGCTTAGTCCTTAGCTTCTCTGGGGCCAACGTCCTGACTTTC.

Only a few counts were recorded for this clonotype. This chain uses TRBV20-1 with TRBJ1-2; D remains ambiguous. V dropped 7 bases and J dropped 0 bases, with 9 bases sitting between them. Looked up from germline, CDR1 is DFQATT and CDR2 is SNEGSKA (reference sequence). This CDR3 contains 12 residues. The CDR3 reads CSGTGTNYGYTF. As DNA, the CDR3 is TGCAGTGGGACGGGGACTAACTATGGCTACACCTTC.

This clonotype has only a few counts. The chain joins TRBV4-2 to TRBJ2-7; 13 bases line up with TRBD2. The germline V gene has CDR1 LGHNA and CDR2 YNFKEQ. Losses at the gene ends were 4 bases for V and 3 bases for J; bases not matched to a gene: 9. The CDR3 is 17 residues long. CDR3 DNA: TGTGCCAGCAGCCCATGGACTAGCGGGAGAGGAGACTACGAGCAGTACTTC. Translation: CASSPWTSGRGDYEQYF.

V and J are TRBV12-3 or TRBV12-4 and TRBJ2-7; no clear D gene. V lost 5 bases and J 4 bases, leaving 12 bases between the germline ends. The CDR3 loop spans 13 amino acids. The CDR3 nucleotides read TGTGCCAGCAGTCCCGACGTTCCTTACGAGCAGTACTTC. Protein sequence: CASSPDVPYEQYF.